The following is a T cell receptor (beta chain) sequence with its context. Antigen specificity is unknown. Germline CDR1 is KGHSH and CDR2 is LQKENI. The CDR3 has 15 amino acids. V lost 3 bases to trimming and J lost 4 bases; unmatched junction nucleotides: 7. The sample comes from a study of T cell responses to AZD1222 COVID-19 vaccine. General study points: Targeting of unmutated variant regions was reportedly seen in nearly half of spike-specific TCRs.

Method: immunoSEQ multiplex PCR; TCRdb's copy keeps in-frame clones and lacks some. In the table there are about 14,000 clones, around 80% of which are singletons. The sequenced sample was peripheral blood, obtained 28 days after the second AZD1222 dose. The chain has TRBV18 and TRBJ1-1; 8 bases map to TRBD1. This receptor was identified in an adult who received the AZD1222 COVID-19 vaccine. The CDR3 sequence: CASSPMTGAITEAFF. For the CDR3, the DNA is TGTGCCAGCTCACCGATGACAGGGGCCATCACTGAAGCTTTCTTT.